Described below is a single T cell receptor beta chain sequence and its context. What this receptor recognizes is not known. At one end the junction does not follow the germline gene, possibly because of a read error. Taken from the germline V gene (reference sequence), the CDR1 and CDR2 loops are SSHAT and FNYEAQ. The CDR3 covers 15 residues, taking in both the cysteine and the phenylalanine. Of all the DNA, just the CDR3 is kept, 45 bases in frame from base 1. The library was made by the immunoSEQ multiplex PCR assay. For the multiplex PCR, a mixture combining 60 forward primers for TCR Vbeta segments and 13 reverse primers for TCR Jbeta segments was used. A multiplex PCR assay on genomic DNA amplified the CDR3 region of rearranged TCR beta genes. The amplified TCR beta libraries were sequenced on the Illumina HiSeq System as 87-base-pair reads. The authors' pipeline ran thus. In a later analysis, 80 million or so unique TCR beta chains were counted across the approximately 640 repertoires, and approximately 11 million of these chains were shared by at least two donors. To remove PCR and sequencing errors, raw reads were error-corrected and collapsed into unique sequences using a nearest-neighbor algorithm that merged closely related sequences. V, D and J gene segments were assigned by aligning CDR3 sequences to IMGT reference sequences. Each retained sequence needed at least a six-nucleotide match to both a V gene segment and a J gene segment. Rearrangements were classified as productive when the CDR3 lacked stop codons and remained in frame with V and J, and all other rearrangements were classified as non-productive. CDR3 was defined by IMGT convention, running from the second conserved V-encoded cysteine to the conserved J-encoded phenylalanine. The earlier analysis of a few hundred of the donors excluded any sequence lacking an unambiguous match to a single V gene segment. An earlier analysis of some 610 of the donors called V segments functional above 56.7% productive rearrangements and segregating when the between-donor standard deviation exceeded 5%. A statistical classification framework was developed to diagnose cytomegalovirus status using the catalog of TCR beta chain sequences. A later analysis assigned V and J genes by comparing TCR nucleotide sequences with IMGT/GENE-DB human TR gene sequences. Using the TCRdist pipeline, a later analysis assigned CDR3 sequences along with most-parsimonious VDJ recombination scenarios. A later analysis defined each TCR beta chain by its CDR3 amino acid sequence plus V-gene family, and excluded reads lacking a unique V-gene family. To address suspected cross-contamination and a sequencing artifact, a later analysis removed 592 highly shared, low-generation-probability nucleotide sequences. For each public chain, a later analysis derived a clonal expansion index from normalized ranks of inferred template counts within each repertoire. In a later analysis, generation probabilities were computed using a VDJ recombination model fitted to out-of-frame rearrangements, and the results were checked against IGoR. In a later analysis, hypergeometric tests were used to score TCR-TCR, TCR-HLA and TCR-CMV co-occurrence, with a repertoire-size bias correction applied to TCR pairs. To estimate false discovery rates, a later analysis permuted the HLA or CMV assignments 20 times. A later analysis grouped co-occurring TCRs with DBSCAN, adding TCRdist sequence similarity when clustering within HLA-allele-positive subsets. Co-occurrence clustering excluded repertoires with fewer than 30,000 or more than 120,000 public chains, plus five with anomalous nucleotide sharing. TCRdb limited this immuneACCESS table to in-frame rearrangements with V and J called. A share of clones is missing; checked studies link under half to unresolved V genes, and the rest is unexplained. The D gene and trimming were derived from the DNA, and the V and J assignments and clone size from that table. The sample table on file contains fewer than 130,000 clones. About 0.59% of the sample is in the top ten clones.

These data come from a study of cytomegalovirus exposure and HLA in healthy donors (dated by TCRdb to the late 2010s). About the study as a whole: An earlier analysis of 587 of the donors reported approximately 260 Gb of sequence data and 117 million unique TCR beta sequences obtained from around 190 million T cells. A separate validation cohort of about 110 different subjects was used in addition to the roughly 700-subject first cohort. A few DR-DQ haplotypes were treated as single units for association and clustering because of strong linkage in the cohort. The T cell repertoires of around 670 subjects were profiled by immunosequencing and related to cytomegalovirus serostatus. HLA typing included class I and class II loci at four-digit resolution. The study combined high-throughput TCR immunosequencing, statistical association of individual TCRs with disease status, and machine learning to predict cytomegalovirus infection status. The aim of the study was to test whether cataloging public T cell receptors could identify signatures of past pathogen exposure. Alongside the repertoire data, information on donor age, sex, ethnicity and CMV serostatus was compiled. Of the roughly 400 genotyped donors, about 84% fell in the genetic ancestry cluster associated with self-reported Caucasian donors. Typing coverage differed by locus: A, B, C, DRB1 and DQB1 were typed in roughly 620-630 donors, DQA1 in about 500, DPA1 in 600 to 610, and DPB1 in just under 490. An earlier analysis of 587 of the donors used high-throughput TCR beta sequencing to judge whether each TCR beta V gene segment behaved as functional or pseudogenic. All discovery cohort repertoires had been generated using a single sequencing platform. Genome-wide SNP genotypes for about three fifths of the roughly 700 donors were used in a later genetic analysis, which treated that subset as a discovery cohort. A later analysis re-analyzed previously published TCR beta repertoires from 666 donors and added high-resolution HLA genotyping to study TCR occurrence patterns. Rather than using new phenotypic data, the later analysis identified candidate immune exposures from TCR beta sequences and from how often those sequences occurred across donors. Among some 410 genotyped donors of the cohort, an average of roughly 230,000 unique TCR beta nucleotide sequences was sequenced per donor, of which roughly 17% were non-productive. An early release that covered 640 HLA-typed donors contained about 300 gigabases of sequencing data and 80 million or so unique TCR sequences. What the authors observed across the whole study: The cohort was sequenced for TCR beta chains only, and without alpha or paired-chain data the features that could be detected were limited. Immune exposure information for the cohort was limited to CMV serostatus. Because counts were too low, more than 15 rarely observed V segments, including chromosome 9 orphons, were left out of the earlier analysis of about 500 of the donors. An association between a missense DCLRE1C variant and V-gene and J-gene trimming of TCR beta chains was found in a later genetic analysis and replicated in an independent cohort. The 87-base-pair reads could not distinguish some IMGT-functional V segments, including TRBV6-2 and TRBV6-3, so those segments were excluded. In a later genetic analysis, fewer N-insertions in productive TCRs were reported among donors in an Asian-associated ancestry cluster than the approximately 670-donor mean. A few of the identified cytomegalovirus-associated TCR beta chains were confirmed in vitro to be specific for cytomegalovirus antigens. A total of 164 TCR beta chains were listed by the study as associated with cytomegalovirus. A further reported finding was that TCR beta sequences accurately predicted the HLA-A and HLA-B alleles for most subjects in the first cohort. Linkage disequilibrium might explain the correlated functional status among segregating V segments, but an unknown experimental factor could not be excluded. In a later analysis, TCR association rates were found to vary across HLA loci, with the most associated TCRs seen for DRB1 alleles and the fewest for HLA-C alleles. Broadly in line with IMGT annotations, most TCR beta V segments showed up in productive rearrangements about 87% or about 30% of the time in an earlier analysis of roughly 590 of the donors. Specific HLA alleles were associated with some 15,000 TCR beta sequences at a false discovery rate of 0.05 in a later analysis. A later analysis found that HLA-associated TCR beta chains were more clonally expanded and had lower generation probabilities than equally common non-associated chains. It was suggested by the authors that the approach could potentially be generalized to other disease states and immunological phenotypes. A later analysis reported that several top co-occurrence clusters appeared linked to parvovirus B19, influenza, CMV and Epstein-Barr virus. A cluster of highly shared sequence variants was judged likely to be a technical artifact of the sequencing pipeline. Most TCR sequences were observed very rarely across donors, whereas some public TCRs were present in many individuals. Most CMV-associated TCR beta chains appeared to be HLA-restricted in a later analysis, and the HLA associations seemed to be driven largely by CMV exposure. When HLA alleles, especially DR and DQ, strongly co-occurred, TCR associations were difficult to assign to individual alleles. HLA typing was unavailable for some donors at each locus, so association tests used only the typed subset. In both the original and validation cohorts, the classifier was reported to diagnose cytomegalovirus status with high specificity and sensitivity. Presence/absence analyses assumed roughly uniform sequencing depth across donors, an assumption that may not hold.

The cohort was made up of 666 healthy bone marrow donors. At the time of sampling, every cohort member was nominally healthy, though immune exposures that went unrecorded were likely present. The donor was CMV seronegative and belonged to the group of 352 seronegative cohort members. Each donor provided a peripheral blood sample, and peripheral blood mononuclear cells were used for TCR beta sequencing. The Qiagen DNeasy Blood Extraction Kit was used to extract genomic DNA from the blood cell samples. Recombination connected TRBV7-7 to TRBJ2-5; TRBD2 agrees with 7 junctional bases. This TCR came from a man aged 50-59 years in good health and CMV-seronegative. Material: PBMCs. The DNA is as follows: TGTGCTAGCAGCTCTACTCGCGGGAGAGACGGGACCCAGTACTTC. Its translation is CASSSTRGRDGTQYF.